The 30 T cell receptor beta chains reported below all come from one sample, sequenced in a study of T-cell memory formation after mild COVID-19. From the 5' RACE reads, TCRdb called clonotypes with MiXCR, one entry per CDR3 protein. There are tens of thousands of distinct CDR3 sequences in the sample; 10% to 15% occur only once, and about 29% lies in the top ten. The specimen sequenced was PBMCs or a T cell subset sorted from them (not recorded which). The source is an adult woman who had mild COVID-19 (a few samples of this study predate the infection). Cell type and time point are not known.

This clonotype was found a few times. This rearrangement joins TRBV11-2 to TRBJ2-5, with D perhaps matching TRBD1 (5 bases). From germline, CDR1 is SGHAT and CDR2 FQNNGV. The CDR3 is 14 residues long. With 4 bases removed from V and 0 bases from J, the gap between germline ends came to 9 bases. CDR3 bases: TGTGCCAGCAGCTCAGCAGGGTACCAAGAGACCCAGTACTTC. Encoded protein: CASSSAGYQETQYF.

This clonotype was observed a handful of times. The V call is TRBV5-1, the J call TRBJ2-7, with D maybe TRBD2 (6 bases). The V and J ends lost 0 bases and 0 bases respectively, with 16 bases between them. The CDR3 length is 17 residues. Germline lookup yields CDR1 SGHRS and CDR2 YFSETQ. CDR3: CASSLGRGSPSSYEQYF. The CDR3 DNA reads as TGCGCCAGCAGCTTGGGGCGGGGTTCCCCCAGCTCCTACGAGCAGTACTTC.

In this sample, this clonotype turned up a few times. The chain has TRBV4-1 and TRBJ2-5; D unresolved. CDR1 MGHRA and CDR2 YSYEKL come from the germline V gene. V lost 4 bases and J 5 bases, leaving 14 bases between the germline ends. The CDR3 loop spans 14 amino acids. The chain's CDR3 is CASSRSLYEETQYF. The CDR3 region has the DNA TGCGCCAGCAGCCGCTCCCTTTATGAGGAGACCCAGTACTTC.

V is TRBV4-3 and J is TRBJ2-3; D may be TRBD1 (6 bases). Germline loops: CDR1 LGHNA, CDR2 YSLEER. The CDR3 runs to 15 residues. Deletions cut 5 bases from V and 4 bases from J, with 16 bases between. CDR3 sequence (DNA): TGCGCCAGCAGCGGGTTGACAGGCCGGCCAGATACGCAGTATTTT. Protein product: CASSGLTGRPDTQYF.

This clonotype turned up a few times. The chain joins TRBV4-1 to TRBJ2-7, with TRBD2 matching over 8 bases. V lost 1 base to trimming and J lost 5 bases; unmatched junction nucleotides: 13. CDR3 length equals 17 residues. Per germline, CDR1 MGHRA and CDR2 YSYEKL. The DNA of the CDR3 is TGCGCCAGCAGCCAAGTGGTGAACGGGGGGGGTCCGGACGAGCAGTACTTC. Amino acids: CASSQVVNGGGPDEQYF.

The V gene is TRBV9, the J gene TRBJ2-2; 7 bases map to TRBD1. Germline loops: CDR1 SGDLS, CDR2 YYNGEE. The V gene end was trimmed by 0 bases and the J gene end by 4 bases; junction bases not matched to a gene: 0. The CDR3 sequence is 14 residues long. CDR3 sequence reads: CASSVGDSTGELFF. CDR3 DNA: TGTGCCAGCAGCGTAGGGGACAGCACCGGGGAGCTGTTTTTT.

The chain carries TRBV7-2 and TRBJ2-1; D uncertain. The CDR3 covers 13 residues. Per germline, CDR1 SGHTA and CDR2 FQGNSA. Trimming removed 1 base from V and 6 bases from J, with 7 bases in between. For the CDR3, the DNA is TGTGCCAGCAGCTTAGTGCCCTCCAATGAGCAGTTCTTC. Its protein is CASSLVPSNEQFF. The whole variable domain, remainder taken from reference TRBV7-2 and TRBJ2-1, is GAGVSQSPSNKVTEKGKDVELRCDPISGHTALYWYRQSLGQGLEFLIYFQGNSAPDKSGLPSDRFSAERTGGSVSTLTIQRTQQEDSAVYLCASSLVPSNEQFFGPGTRLTVL.

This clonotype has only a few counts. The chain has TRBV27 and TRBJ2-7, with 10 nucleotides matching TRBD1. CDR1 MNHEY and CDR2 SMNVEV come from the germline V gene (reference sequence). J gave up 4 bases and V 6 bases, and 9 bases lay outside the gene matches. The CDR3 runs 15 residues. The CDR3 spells CASRDIGQGVYEQYF. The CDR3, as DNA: TGTGCCAGCAGGGACATAGGACAGGGGGTGTACGAGCAGTACTTC.

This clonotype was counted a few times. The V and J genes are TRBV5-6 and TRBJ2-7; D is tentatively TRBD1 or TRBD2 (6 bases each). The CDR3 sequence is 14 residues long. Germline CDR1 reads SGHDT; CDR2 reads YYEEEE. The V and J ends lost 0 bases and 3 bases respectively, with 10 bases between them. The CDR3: CASSLGGAHYEQYF. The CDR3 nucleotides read TGTGCCAGCAGCTTGGGGGGGGCGCACTACGAGCAGTACTTC. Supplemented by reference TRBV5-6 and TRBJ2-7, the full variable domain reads DAGVTQSPTHLIKTRGQQVTLRCSPKSGHDTVSWYQQALGQGPQFIFQYYEEEERQRGNFPDRFSGHQFPNYSSELNVNALLLGDSALYLCASSLGGAHYEQYFGPGTRLTVT.

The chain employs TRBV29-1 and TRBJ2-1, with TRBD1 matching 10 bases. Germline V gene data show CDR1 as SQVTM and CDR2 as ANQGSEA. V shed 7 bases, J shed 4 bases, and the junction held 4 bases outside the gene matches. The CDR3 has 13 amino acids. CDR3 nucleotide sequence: TGCAGCGGTGGACAGGGGGTGTACAATGAGCAGTTCTTC. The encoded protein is CSGGQGVYNEQFF.

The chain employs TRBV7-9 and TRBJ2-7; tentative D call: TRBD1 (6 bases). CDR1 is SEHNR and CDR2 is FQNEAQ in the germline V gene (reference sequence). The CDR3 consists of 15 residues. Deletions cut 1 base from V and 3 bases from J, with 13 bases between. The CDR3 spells CASSLGAGEFYEQYF. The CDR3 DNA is TGTGCCAGCAGCTTAGGCGCAGGGGAATTCTACGAGCAGTACTTC.

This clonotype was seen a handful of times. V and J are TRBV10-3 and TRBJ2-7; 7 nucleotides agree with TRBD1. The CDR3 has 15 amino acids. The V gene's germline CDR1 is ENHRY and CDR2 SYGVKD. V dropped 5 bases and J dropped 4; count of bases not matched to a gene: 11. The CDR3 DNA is TGTGCCATCAGTCCAGTTATAGACAGGGTGTACGAGCAGTACTTC. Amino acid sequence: CAISPVIDRVYEQYF.

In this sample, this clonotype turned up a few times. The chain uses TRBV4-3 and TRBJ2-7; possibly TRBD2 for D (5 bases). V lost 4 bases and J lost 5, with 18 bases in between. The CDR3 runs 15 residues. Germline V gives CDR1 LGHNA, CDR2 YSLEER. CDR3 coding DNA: TGCGCCAGCAGCCCCGTAGCGAATAGATACCACGAGCAGTACTTC. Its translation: CASSPVANRYHEQYF.

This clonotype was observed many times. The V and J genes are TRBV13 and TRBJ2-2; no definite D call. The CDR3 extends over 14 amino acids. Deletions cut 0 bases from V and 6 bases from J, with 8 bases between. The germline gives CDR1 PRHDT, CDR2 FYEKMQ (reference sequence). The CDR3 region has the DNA TGTGCCAGCAGCTTAGGCCAAGGATCCGGGGAGCTGTTTTTT. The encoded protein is CASSLGQGSGELFF.

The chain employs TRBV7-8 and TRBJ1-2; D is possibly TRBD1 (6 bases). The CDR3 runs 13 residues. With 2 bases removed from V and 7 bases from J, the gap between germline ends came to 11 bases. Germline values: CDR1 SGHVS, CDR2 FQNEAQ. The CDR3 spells CASSLQGPGGYTF. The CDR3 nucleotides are TGTGCCAGCAGCTTACAGGGGCCCGGTGGCTACACCTTC.

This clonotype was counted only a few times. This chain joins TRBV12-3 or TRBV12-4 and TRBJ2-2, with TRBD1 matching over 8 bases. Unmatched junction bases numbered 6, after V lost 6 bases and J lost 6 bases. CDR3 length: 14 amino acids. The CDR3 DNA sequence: TGTGCCAGCAGCCCGGACAGGGTGGCCGGGGAGCTGTTTTTT. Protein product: CASSPDRVAGELFF.

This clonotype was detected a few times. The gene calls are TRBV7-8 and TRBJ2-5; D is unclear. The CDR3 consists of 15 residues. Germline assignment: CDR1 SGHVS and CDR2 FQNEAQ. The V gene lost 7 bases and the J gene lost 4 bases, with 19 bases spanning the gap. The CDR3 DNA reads TGTGCCAGCAACCCCCCACCCAGAGGCCGAGAGACCCAGTACTTC. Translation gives CASNPPPRGRETQYF.

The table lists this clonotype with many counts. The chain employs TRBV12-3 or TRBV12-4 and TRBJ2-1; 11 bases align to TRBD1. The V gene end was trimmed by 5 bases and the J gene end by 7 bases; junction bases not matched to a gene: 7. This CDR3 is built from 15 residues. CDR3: CASSPSDRGRNEQFF. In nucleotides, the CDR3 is TGTGCCAGCAGTCCTTCGGACAGGGGGCGAAATGAGCAGTTCTTC.

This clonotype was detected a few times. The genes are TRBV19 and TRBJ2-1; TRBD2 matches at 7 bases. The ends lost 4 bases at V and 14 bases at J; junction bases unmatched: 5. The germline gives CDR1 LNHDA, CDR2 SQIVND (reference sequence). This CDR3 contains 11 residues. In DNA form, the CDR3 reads TGTGCCAGTAGTAATGGCGGGGGAGAGTTCTTC. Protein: CASSNGGGEFF.

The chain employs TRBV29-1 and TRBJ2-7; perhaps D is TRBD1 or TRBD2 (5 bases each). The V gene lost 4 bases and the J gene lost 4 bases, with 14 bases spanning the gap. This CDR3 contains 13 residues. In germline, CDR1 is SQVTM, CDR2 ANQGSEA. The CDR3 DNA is TGCAGCGTTGTATGGGTCGAGGGGTACGAGCAGTACTTC. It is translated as CSVVWVEGYEQYF.

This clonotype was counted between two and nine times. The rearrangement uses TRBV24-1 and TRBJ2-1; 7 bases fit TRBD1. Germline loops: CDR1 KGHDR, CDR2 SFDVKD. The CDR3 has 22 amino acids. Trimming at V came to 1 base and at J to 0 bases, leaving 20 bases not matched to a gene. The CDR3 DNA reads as TGTGCCACCAGTGATTTAGAGGGGGCAAGGTACCGGGACCCTAGCTCCTACAATGAGCAGTTCTTC. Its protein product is CATSDLEGARYRDPSSYNEQFF.

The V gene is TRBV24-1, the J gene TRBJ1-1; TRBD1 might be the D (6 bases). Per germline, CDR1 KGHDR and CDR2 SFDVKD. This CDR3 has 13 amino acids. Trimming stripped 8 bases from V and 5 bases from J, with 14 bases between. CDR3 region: CATIDRMGTEAFF. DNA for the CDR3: TGTGCCACCATTGACAGGATGGGGACTGAAGCTTTCTTT.

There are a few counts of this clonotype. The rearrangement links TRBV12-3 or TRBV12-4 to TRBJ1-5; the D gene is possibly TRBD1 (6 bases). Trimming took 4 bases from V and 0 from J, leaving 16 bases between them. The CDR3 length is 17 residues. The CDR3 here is CASSSIQDSYSNQPQHF. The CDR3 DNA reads TGTGCCAGCAGTTCGATCCAGGACAGCTATAGCAATCAGCCCCAGCATTTT.

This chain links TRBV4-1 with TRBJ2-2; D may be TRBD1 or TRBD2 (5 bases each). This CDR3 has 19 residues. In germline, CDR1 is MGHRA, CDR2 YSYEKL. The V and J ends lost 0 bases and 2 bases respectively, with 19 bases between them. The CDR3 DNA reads TGCGCCAGCAGCCAAGATCCCATAGAGGGGTTGACTAACACCGGGGAGCTGTTTTTT. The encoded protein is CASSQDPIEGLTNTGELFF.

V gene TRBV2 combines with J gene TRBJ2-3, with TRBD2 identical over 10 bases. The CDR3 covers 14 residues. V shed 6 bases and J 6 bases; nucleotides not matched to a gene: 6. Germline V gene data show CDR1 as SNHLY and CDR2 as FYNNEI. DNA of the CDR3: TGTGCCAGCAGCCCTAGCGGGGGTAGGGATACGCAGTATTTT. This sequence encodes CASSPSGGRDTQYF. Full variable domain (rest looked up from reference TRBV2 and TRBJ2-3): EPEVTQTPSHQVTQMGQEVILRCVPISNHLYFYWYRQILGQKVEFLVSFYNNEISEKSEIFDDQFSVERPDGSNFTLKIRSTKLEDSAMYFCASSPSGGRDTQYFGPGTRLTVL.

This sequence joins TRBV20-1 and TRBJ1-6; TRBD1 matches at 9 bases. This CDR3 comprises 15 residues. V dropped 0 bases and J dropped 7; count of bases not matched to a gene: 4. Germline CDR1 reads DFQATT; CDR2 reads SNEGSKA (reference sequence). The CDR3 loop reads CSARDPGQGNSPLHF. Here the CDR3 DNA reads TGCAGTGCTAGAGATCCGGGACAGGGAAATTCACCCCTCCACTTT.

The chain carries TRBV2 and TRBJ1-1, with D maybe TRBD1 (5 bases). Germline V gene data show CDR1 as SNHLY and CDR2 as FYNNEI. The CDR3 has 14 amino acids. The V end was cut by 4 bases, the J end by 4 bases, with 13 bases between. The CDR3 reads CASSGTLGRTEAFF. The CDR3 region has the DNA TGTGCCAGCAGTGGGACGCTGGGGCGCACTGAAGCTTTCTTT.

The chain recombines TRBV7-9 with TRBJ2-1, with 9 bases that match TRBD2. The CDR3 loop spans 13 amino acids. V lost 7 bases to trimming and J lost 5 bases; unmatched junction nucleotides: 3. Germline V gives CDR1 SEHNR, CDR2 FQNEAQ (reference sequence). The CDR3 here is CASKAGGNNEQFF. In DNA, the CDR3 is TGTGCCAGCAAAGCGGGAGGAAACAATGAGCAGTTCTTC.

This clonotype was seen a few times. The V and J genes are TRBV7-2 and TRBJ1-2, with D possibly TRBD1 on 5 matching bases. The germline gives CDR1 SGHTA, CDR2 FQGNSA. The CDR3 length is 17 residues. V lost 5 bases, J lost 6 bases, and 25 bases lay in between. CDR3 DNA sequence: TGTGCCAGCAGCCCCTGGCCGACAGCGGTGCCAAGGGATGGCTACACCTTC. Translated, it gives CASSPWPTAVPRDGYTF.

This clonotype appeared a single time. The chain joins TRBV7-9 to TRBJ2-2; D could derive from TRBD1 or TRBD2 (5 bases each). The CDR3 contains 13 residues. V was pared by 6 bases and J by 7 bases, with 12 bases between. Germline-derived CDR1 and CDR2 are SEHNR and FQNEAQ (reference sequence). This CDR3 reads CASRGTAHGELFF. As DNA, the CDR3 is TGTGCCAGCAGGGGGACGGCTCACGGGGAGCTGTTTTTT.